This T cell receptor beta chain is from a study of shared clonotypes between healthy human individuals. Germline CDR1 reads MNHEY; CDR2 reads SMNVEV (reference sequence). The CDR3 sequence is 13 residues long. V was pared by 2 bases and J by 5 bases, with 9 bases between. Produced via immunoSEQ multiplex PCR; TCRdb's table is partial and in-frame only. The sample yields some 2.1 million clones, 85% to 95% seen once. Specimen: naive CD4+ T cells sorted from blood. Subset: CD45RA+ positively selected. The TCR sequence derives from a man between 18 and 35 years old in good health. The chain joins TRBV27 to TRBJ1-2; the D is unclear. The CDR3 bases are TGTGCCAGCAGTTTAGGGCAATATTATGGCTACACCTTC. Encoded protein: CASSLGQYYGYTF.